The 10 T cell receptor beta chains below all came from one sample that was sequenced in a study of blood T cells in healthy people across ages. With a J-beta primer mix and a sample-barcoded 5' primer, a second PCR ran roughly 7 to 11 cycles. TCRdb analysed the 5' RACE reads with MiXCR anew, one entry per CDR3 protein. The sample gives more than 650,000 distinct CDR3 sequences, roughly 20% of which show up once; approximately 20% is in the top ten. Sequencing was done on a sample of blood. The receptor source for this set is a man aged 65 to 85 in good health.

This rearrangement joins TRBV20-1 to TRBJ1-2; 7 positions match TRBD1. The CDR3 sequence is 14 residues long. CDR1 DFQATT and CDR2 SNEGSKA come from the germline V gene (reference sequence). V was clipped by 4 bases and J by 4 bases; unmatched bases: 9. The CDR3 sequence: CSATSRDSLYGYTF. The DNA for the CDR3 is TGCAGTGCTACTAGCCGGGACAGCCTCTATGGCTACACCTTC.

The chain joins TRBV7-2 to TRBJ2-3, with D possibly being TRBD2 (6 bases). The CDR3 contains 14 residues. Germline CDR1 is SGHTA and CDR2 is FQGNSA. V lost 5 bases, J lost 6 bases, and 15 bases lay in between. This chain's CDR3 is CASSLEGLGDTQYF. Written as DNA, the CDR3 is TGTGCCAGCAGCCTGGAGGGCCTGGGTGATACGCAGTATTTT.

This clonotype has only a few counts. J is TRBJ2-1 and V is TRBV27; 8 bases fit TRBD2. The V gene's germline CDR1 is MNHEY and CDR2 SMNVEV (reference sequence). V dropped 2 bases and J dropped 7; count of bases not matched to a gene: 4. The CDR3 contains 14 residues. The DNA of the CDR3 is TGTGCCAGCAGTTTAATGGGACTAGGGAATGAGCAGTTCTTC. It translates to CASSLMGLGNEQFF.

This clonotype turned up a few times. The V gene is TRBV7-9, the J gene TRBJ2-1; 9 bases line up with TRBD2. The CDR3 consists of 18 residues. Germline V gene sequence: CDR1 SEHNR, CDR2 FQNEAQ (reference sequence). V lost 5 bases and J lost 6; bases outside the gene matches: 17. CDR3 coding DNA: TGTGCCAGCAGCCGCGGGAGTTATAGCGGGAGTAGAGGCAATGAGCAGTTCTTC. Its protein product is CASSRGSYSGSRGNEQFF.

The chain is built from TRBV5-4 and TRBJ2-2; a weak D match, TRBD1 (5 bases). CDR1 and CDR2 (germline): SGHNT, YYREEE (reference sequence). Trimming removed 0 bases from V and 5 bases from J, with 11 bases in between. The CDR3 consists of 15 residues. The CDR3 sequence is CASSLELKGTGELFF. In DNA, the CDR3 is TGTGCCAGCAGCTTGGAGTTGAAGGGGACCGGGGAGCTGTTTTTT.

This chain connects TRBV5-1 to TRBJ1-4; perhaps TRBD1 as D (6 bases). The V end was cut by 0 bases, the J end by 7 bases, with 13 bases between. In germline, CDR1 is SGHRS, CDR2 YFSETQ. The CDR3 contains 15 residues. The CDR3 spells CASSLDDRLSEKLFF. The CDR3 coding sequence is TGCGCCAGCAGCTTGGACGACAGGTTGAGTGAAAAACTGTTTTTT.

On this clonotype itself: Germline is not matched at one junction end, which may reflect a read error. The chain is built from TRBV7-2 and TRBJ2-5; the match to TRBD2 covers 8 bases. Germline lookup yields CDR1 SGHTA and CDR2 FQGNSA. This CDR3 is built from 16 residues. As DNA, the CDR3 is TGTGACAGCAGCTTAAGTCTACTAGCGGTACAAGAGACCCAGTACTTC. It encodes CDSSLSLLAVQETQYF.

This clonotype came up a few times. The CDR3 loop is CASSGDTLSNQPQHF. The CDR3, as DNA: TGTGCCAGCAGCGGCGACACCTTGAGCAATCAGCCCCAGCATTTT. The chain carries TRBV7-8 and TRBJ1-5; no firm D call. This CDR3 spans 15 amino acids. Germline-derived CDR1 and CDR2 are SGHVS and FQNEAQ. Trimming cost V 5 bases and J 1 base, with 12 bases left between them.

This chain links TRBV18 with TRBJ2-7; TRBD2 might be the D (5 bases). Germline-derived CDR1 and CDR2 are KGHSH and LQKENI. The CDR3 is 12 residues long. The germline V and J ends were trimmed by 6 bases and 2 bases, with 8 bases remaining between them. CDR3 residues: CASSRDTYEQYF. In DNA, the CDR3 is TGTGCCAGCTCCCGGGATACCTACGAGCAGTACTTC.

CDR3 in DNA: TGCGCCAGCTGCACGTGGGACAGGTACAATGAGCAGTTCTTC. Residues: CASCTWDRYNEQFF. V and J are TRBV23-1 and TRBJ2-1; 8 bases line up with TRBD1. TRBV23-1 is filed as an ORF, its function uncertain. There are 14 residues in the CDR3. The V and J ends lost 8 bases and 4 bases, in that order; junction bases with no gene match: 7.